The 22 T cell receptor beta chains reported below all come from one sample, sequenced in a study of PD-1 blockade in classical Hodgkin lymphoma. Clones were read by immunoSEQ multiplex PCR, and TCRdb kept only the in-frame ones, dropping some. Of approximately 7,400 clones listed, about 74% are singletons. Relapses following autologous stem cell transplantation were seen in all patients, with brentuximab vedotin exposure varying. This sample comprised peripheral blood mononuclear cells (PBMCs), obtained at baseline. The source of these receptors is a human donor with classical Hodgkin lymphoma.

J is TRBJ2-7 and V is TRBV27; the D is unclear. V lost 5 bases, J lost 4 bases, and 12 bases lay in between. From germline, CDR1 is MNHEY and CDR2 SMNVEV (reference sequence). The CDR3 spans 13 residues. The CDR3 is CASSPMRLYEQYF. DNA of the CDR3: TGTGCCAGCAGTCCAATGAGGTTATACGAGCAGTACTTC.

This chain links TRBV7-8 with TRBJ2-5; D is ambiguous. Trimming pared 3 bases from V and 3 bases from J, leaving 5 bases between. The germline V gene has CDR1 SGHVS and CDR2 FQNEAQ. This CDR3 comprises 12 residues. DNA of the CDR3: TGTGCCAGCAGCTTCTCGGAAGAGACCCAGTACTTC. Translation: CASSFSEETQYF.

This CDR3 is CASTVLGVQPQHF. In nucleotides, the CDR3 is TGTGCCAGTACTGTACTGGGGGTTCAGCCCCAGCATTTT. This chain connects TRBV19 to TRBJ1-5; tentatively, D is TRBD1 (5 bases). Germline V gene lookup returns CDR1 LNHDA and CDR2 SQIVND (reference sequence). Trimming took 7 bases from V and 6 from J, leaving 13 bases between them. The CDR3 is 13 amino acids.

V usage is TRBV19 and J usage is TRBJ2-2, with TRBD2 identical over 11 bases. Germline V gene lookup returns CDR1 LNHDA and CDR2 SQIVND (reference sequence). Trimming removed 3 bases from V and 6 bases from J; junction bases left unmatched: 3. The CDR3 is 15 residues long. CDR3 amino acids: CASSIEGLAAGELFF. In DNA form, the CDR3 reads TGTGCCAGTAGTATCGAGGGACTAGCGGCCGGGGAGCTGTTTTTT.

The V call is TRBV7-8, the J call TRBJ2-1; no reliable D call. CDR1 is SGHVS and CDR2 is FQNEAQ in the germline V gene. This CDR3 is built from 11 residues. The germline V and J ends were trimmed by 2 bases and 10 bases, with 6 bases remaining between them. The CDR3 DNA sequence: TGTGCCAGCAGCTTAATCGGGGAGCAGTTCTTC. Its translation: CASSLIGEQFF.

V usage is TRBV15 and J usage is TRBJ1-2; 7 bases are shared with TRBD1. CDR1 and CDR2 (germline): LNHNV, YYDKDF (reference sequence). The CDR3 runs to 14 residues. V dropped 4 bases and J dropped 5; count of bases not matched to a gene: 7. The DNA for the CDR3 is TGTGCCACCAGCATAAGACAGGGAGTATATGGCTACACCTTC. This sequence encodes CATSIRQGVYGYTF.

The genes are TRBV11-3 and TRBJ2-1; D gene uncertain. Germline V gene lookup returns CDR1 SGHNT and CDR2 YENEEA. Trimming stripped 4 bases from V and 9 bases from J, with 16 bases between. The CDR3 is made up of 14 amino acids. Here the CDR3 DNA reads TGTGCCAGCAGCTCCCCTCCGAGTCTTGCTGAGCAGTTCTTC. This encodes CASSSPPSLAEQFF.

V and J are TRBV19 and TRBJ2-3; D ambiguous. V was shortened by 6 bases and J by 2 bases, with 12 bases between the two germline ends. The germline V gene has CDR1 LNHDA and CDR2 SQIVND (reference sequence). The CDR3 sequence is 14 residues long. The CDR3 nucleotides are TGTGCCAGTAGCAGGCCGGGCAACACAGATACGCAGTATTTT. It yields the protein CASSRPGNTDTQYF.

This clone occurred a few times. The chain employs TRBV19 and TRBJ1-6, with D unresolved. V was cut by 3 bases and J by 7 bases, with 10 bases left in between. This CDR3 comprises 14 residues. Per the germline V gene, CDR1 is LNHDA and CDR2 is SQIVND (reference sequence). This CDR3 is CASSITSPNSPLHF. CDR3 sequence (DNA): TGTGCCAGTAGTATCACCAGTCCCAATTCACCCCTCCACTTT. Based on the CDR3 plus reference TRBV19 and TRBJ1-6, the full variable domain is DGGITQSPKYLFRKEGQNVTLSCEQNLNHDAMYWYRQDPGQGLRLIYYSQIVNDFQKGDIAEGYSVSREKKESFPLTVTSAQKNPTAFYLCASSITSPNSPLHFGNGTRLTVT.

The V gene is TRBV4-3, the J gene TRBJ1-2; maybe TRBD1 (5 bases). The V gene's germline CDR1 is LGHNA and CDR2 YSLEER. Trimming removed 8 bases from V and 1 base from J, with 14 bases in between. The CDR3 consists of 14 residues. CDR3 in amino acids: CASGQNPDNYGYTF. In DNA form, the CDR3 reads TGCGCCAGCGGACAAAATCCAGATAACTATGGCTACACCTTC.

The chain couples TRBV6-5 to TRBJ2-1, with TRBD1 matching over 8 bases. CDR3 length: 13 residues. Germline CDR1 and CDR2: MNHEY and SVGAGI. The ends lost 6 bases at V and 6 bases at J; junction bases unmatched: 4. CDR3 residues: CASRTTGGNEQFF. Here the CDR3 DNA reads TGTGCCAGCAGGACAACAGGGGGCAATGAGCAGTTCTTC.

The rearrangement uses TRBV6-6 and TRBJ2-2; a possible D gene is TRBD1 (5 bases). Trimming took 6 bases from V and 6 from J, leaving 11 bases between them. The CDR3 sequence is 13 residues long. Looked up from germline, CDR1 is MNHNY and CDR2 is SVGAGI (reference sequence). CDR3 nucleotides: TGTGCCAGCAGCTCAGGGTGGGCCGGGGAGCTGTTTTTT. Its translation is CASSSGWAGELFF.

The chain's CDR3 is CASSYSRERYEQYF. For the CDR3, the DNA is TGTGCCAGCAGTTACTCGCGGGAGAGGTACGAGCAGTACTTC. This sequence joins TRBV6-6 and TRBJ2-7; 7 nucleotides align to TRBD2. This CDR3 region has 14 residues. Germline CDR1 reads MNHNY; CDR2 reads SVGAGI (reference sequence). V trimming: 0 bases; J trimming: 4 bases; junction bases outside the gene matches: 3.

V is TRBV5-6 and J is TRBJ1-2; 8 nucleotides agree with TRBD1. There are 15 residues in the CDR3. Germline V gene sequence: CDR1 SGHDT, CDR2 YYEEEE. V lost 0 bases and J lost 3; bases outside the gene matches: 4. The CDR3 here is CASSLGQGPHYGYTF. CDR3 in DNA: TGTGCCAGCAGCTTGGGACAGGGGCCCCACTATGGCTACACCTTC.

CDR3 sequence reads: CASSVAHGLGKSSYNEQFF. CDR3 DNA: TGTGCCAGCAGCGTAGCCCACGGACTAGGGAAAAGCTCCTACAATGAGCAGTTCTTC. The chain combines TRBV9 with TRBJ2-1, with 7 bases lining up with TRBD2. Germline values: CDR1 SGDLS, CDR2 YYNGEE. The CDR3 runs to 19 residues. The junction had 12 bases not matched to a gene; V was cut back by 0 bases and J by 0 bases.

This clone was seen a single time. The chain joins TRBV6-5 to TRBJ1-1; D ambiguous. Germline-derived CDR1 and CDR2 are MNHEY and SVGAGI. The CDR3 covers 15 residues. V was shortened by 2 bases and J by 2 bases, with 12 bases between the two germline ends. The CDR3 spells CASSYLRTVNTEAFF. In DNA, the CDR3 is TGTGCCAGCAGTTACCTTCGGACGGTTAACACTGAAGCTTTCTTT.

This sequence joins TRBV7-9 and TRBJ2-3; D is tentatively TRBD1 or TRBD2 (5 bases each). Per germline, CDR1 SEHNR and CDR2 FQNEAQ (reference sequence). The CDR3 runs to 14 residues. V was trimmed by 10 bases and J by 2 bases, leaving 16 bases between them. DNA for the CDR3: TGTGCCATAAATGGGGACGGTACCACAGATACGCAGTATTTT. It translates to CAINGDGTTDTQYF.

The rearrangement uses TRBV6-4 and TRBJ2-5; 7 nucleotides line up with TRBD1. The length of the CDR3 is 13 residues. The germline V gene has CDR1 MRHNA and CDR2 SNTAGT. The V and J ends lost 6 bases and 2 bases, in that order; junction bases with no gene match: 3. CDR3 coding DNA: TGTGCCAGCAGGAGGGGACAGCAAGAGACCCAGTACTTC. Protein sequence: CASRRGQQETQYF.

This clone occurred once. CDR3 bases: TGTGCCAGTGCCACGACAGGGTCGAGGGGAAACACCATATATTTT. It yields the protein CASATTGSRGNTIYF. This chain uses TRBV19 with TRBJ1-3; TRBD1 matches at 7 bases. This CDR3 is built from 15 residues. V shed 8 bases, J shed 4 bases, and the junction held 11 bases outside the gene matches. Germline CDR1 reads LNHDA; CDR2 reads SQIVND (reference sequence).

V usage is TRBV6-6 and J usage is TRBJ2-7; TRBD2 might be the D (5 bases). CDR1 MNHNY and CDR2 SVGAGI come from the germline V gene (reference sequence). V lost 6 bases, J lost 0 bases, and 9 bases lay in between. The CDR3 consists of 13 residues. In DNA form, the CDR3 reads TGTGCCAGCAGCCCAGACTACTCCTACGAGCAGTACTTC. Protein product: CASSPDYSYEQYF.

The genes are TRBV29-1 and TRBJ1-2, with 9 bases fitting TRBD1. Germline V gene sequence: CDR1 SQVTM, CDR2 ANQGSEA. With 6 bases clipped from V and 5 bases from J, the junction kept 16 bases outside the gene matches. The CDR3 consists of 16 residues. The CDR3 DNA is TGCAGCGTGGATGGGGAAAGGACCGGGACAGGGTATGGCTACACCTTC. As protein: CSVDGERTGTGYGYTF. The full variable domain, completed using reference TRBV29-1 and TRBJ1-2, is SAVISQKPSRDICQRGTSLTIQCQVDSQVTMMFWYRQQPGQSLTLIATANQGSEATYESGFVIDKFPISRPNLTFSTLTVSNMSPEDSSIYLCSVDGERTGTGYGYTFGSGTRLTVV.

The chain recombines TRBV4-3 with TRBJ2-1; 11 nucleotides align to TRBD2. This CDR3 is built from 17 residues. Germline CDR1 reads LGHNA; CDR2 reads YSLEER. J lost 7 bases, V lost 0 bases, and 8 bases had no gene match. The CDR3 DNA follows: TGCGCCAGCAGCCAAGAAGGGAATAGCGGGAGGGGGAATGAGCAGTTCTTC. Translated, it gives CASSQEGNSGRGNEQFF.